The 26 T cell receptor beta chains reported below all come from one sample, sequenced in a study of blood T cells in healthy people across ages. Alongside a J-beta primer mix, a sample-barcoded 5' primer served in a second PCR lasting about 7 to 11 cycles. TCRdb reprocessed the 5' RACE reads with MiXCR, giving one entry per CDR3 protein. The profile shows almost 1 million distinct CDR3 sequences, roughly 47% of them singletons. Sequences were obtained from blood. The receptors originated from an older woman in good health.

The CDR3 region is CSARQQGREVSREKQFF. As DNA, the CDR3 is TGCAGTGCCAGACAGCAGGGGCGGGAGGTCTCCAGAGAAAAGCAGTTCTTC. The rearrangement joins TRBV20-1 to TRBJ2-1; TRBD2 matches 8 bases. This CDR3 has 17 amino acids. V shed 6 bases and J 11 bases; nucleotides not matched to a gene: 24. Germline V gene lookup returns CDR1 DFQATT and CDR2 SNEGSKA (reference sequence).

V and J are TRBV3-1 and TRBJ2-1; TRBD1 aligns across 7 bases. Germline V gene data show CDR1 as LGHDT and CDR2 as YNNKEL (reference sequence). The V and J ends lost 3 bases and 3 bases, in that order; junction bases with no gene match: 5. The CDR3 has 15 residues. The CDR3 nucleotides are TGTGCCAGCAGCCACACCCGGACAGGCTACAATGAGCAGTTCTTC. Protein: CASSHTRTGYNEQFF.

The chain joins TRBV5-1 to TRBJ2-3; 12 positions agree with TRBD2. The CDR3 covers 16 residues. The junction had 4 bases not matched to a gene; V was cut back by 3 bases and J by 2 bases. The germline V gene encodes CDR1 SGHRS and CDR2 YFSETQ. CDR3 sequence (DNA): TGCGCCAGCAGCTCCTGGACTAGCGGGACCACAGATACGCAGTATTTT. Protein sequence: CASSSWTSGTTDTQYF.

In DNA, the CDR3 is TGTGCCAGCAGTTACGGGACAGGGGTTTTGGTGACCCAGTACTTC. It codes for CASSYGTGVLVTQYF. The V and J genes are TRBV6-2 or TRBV6-3 and TRBJ2-5; 10 nucleotides align to TRBD1. Germline assignment: CDR1 MNHEY and CDR2 SVGEGT. The CDR3 extends over 15 amino acids. With V trimmed by 2 bases and J by 7 bases, 7 bases remained unmatched.

This clonotype was found a few times. The chain links TRBV7-9 to TRBJ2-1; D unresolved. CDR1 is SEHNR and CDR2 is FQNEAQ in the germline V gene (reference sequence). V lost 5 bases and J 9 bases, leaving 8 bases between the germline ends. The CDR3 has 11 residues. The chain's CDR3 is CASSPAREQFF. For the CDR3, the DNA is TGTGCCAGCAGCCCGGCCCGTGAGCAGTTCTTC.

This clonotype was seen only a few times. The CDR3 region is CASSLGTLLSGYTF. CDR3 DNA: TGTGCCAGCAGTTTGGGGACACTTCTTTCTGGCTACACCTTC. The V call is TRBV12-3 or TRBV12-4, the J call TRBJ1-2; possible D gene TRBD1, 6 bases. There are 14 residues in the CDR3. V was cut by 3 bases and J by 7 bases, with 15 bases left in between.

This clonotype was seen just once. V gene TRBV6-1 combines with J gene TRBJ2-7; D is undetermined. Germline V gene lookup returns CDR1 MNHNS and CDR2 SASEGT. V was pared by 0 bases and J by 2 bases, with 8 bases between. This CDR3 spans 14 amino acids. The CDR3, as DNA: TGTGCCAGCAGTGAAGCACTTTTTACCTACGAGCAGTACTTC. It translates to CASSEALFTYEQYF.

This clonotype was seen at least ten times. The V gene is TRBV18, the J gene TRBJ1-2, with a weak D call TRBD1 (5 bases). CDR3 length: 15 residues. Germline V gene data show CDR1 as KGHSH and CDR2 as LQKENI. V was trimmed by 3 bases and J by 0 bases, leaving 11 bases between them. The CDR3 spells CASSPARASNYGYTF. CDR3 nucleotides: TGTGCCAGCTCACCTGCCAGGGCTTCTAACTATGGCTACACCTTC. Filled out from reference TRBV18 and TRBJ1-2, the complete variable domain reads NAGVMQNPRHLVRRRGQEARLRCSPMKGHSHVYWYRQLPEEGLKFMVYLQKENIIDESGMPKERFSAEFPKEGPSILRIQQVVRGDSAAYFCASSPARASNYGYTFGSGTRLTVV.

The V gene is TRBV11-1, the J gene TRBJ2-6; TRBD1 agrees at 10 bases. The CDR3 extends over 19 amino acids. The J segment lost 3 bases and the V segment lost 4 bases, leaving 12 bases of the junction unmatched. CDR1 is SGHAT and CDR2 is FQDESV in the germline V gene (reference sequence). CDR3 nucleotides: TGTGCCAGCAGCTGGGGGATCTGGGGACAGGGGCTTGGGGCCAACGTCCTGACTTTC. Its protein product is CASSWGIWGQGLGANVLTF.

The chain links TRBV5-1 to TRBJ2-5; 7 bases fit TRBD1. V gave up 4 bases and J gave up 5 bases; unmatched junction bases: 5. The CDR3 is 13 amino acids. Germline values: CDR1 SGHRS, CDR2 YFSETQ. The CDR3 nucleotides read TGCGCCAGCAGCGCTGACAGGGTCGAGACCCAGTACTTC. It translates to CASSADRVETQYF.

This clonotype was seen more than once but under ten times. This chain uses TRBV20-1 with TRBJ2-5; 12 nucleotides line up with TRBD2. With 2 bases clipped from V and 1 base from J, the junction kept 8 bases outside the gene matches. The CDR3 runs 17 residues. The germline V gene encodes CDR1 DFQATT and CDR2 SNEGSKA (reference sequence). DNA of the CDR3: TGCAGTGCTAGAAAGATGCTAGCGGGAGGGACCCAAGAGACCCAGTACTTC. Its protein product is CSARKMLAGGTQETQYF.

In this sample, this clonotype turned up once. The chain links TRBV7-6 to TRBJ2-3, with a tentative D call TRBD2 (6 bases). This CDR3 contains 15 residues. V was pared by 2 bases and J by 0 bases, with 9 bases between. CDR1 and CDR2 from the germline V gene are SGHVS and FNYEAQ. As DNA, the CDR3 is TGTGCCAGCAGCTTAACGACTAGAAGCACAGATACGCAGTATTTT. Translation: CASSLTTRSTDTQYF.

In this sample, this clonotype turned up once. The chain joins TRBV5-6 to TRBJ2-1, with 9 bases fitting TRBD2. Unmatched junction bases numbered 8, after V lost 0 bases and J lost 7 bases. CDR3 length: 16 amino acids. From germline, CDR1 is SGHDT and CDR2 YYEEEE. CDR3 amino acids: CASSLEIAGARNEQFF. The DNA for the CDR3 is TGTGCCAGCAGCTTGGAAATAGCGGGAGCGAGGAATGAGCAGTTCTTC.

This chain uses TRBV7-2 with TRBJ2-7, with D tentatively TRBD1 (5 bases). In germline, CDR1 is SGHTA, CDR2 FQGNSA. The V end was cut by 2 bases, the J end by 6 bases, with 11 bases between. The CDR3 has 13 amino acids. The CDR3, as DNA: TGTGCCAGCAGCTTATTCGACAGCCTCGAGCAGTACTTC. This translates into CASSLFDSLEQYF.

There are a few counts of this clonotype. The chain uses TRBV7-9 and TRBJ2-7, with a possible D match to TRBD1 (5 bases). The V gene's germline CDR1 is SEHNR and CDR2 FQNEAQ (reference sequence). The V gene lost 10 bases and the J gene lost 6 bases, with 16 bases spanning the gap. The CDR3 is made up of 12 amino acids. CDR3 amino acids: CATSPQGTEQYF. As DNA, the CDR3 is TGTGCCACCTCTCCCCAGGGAACCGAGCAGTACTTC.

V and J are TRBV28 and TRBJ2-7; D is possibly TRBD2 (6 bases). The germline V gene has CDR1 MDHEN and CDR2 SYDVKM. The germline V and J ends were trimmed by 2 bases and 8 bases, with 16 bases remaining between them. The CDR3 length is 14 residues. The CDR3 here is CASSLDSMGRKQYF. CDR3 DNA: TGTGCCAGCAGTTTAGATTCCATGGGGAGGAAGCAGTACTTC.

V gene TRBV29-1 combines with J gene TRBJ1-6; tentatively, D is TRBD1 (5 bases). The CDR3 has 16 amino acids. Germline lookup yields CDR1 SQVTM and CDR2 ANQGSEA. V was trimmed by 7 bases and J by 0 bases, leaving 16 bases between them. CDR3 in DNA: TGCAGCGCTGGGGGACTTTTGAGCTCCTATAATTCACCCCTCCACTTT. This codes for CSAGGLLSSYNSPLHF.

The J gene is TRBJ2-7, the V gene TRBV3-1; TRBD2 agrees at 11 bases. Germline trimming cut 4 bases from V and 2 bases from J; bases unmatched to any gene: 4. CDR3 length: 15 amino acids. Germline lookup yields CDR1 LGHDT and CDR2 YNNKEL (reference sequence). CDR3 loop: CASSPGLAAAYEQYF. In DNA, the CDR3 is TGTGCCAGCAGCCCGGGACTAGCGGCCGCCTACGAGCAGTACTTC.

The chain carries TRBV5-1 and TRBJ2-7; D possibly corresponds to TRBD1 (5 bases). Trimming left V 6 bases short and J 1 base short, with 8 bases between. Germline CDR1 reads SGHRS; CDR2 reads YFSETQ. The CDR3 covers 12 residues. The CDR3 loop is CASTGQSYEQYF. DNA of the CDR3: TGCGCCAGCACAGGGCAGTCCTACGAGCAGTACTTC.

The genes are TRBV28 and TRBJ2-2; unclear D gene. The germline CDR1 and CDR2 sequences are MDHEN and SYDVKM. The CDR3 loop spans 11 amino acids. Trimming shortened V by 4 bases and J by 7 bases, and 4 bases separated the two germline ends. The CDR3 sequence: CASSYDGELFF. The CDR3 region has the DNA TGTGCCAGCAGTTACGACGGGGAGCTGTTTTTT.

This clonotype turned up a few times. The V and J genes are TRBV3-1 and TRBJ2-3; TRBD2 is a possible D gene (5 bases). Looked up from germline, CDR1 is LGHDT and CDR2 is YNNKEL (reference sequence). V lost 4 bases to trimming and J lost 6 bases, with 11 bases between them. The CDR3 contains 13 residues. This chain's CDR3 is CASSRVGGDTQYF. The CDR3, as DNA: TGTGCCAGCAGCCGAGTTGGCGGGGATACGCAGTATTTT.

This clonotype came up a few times. The CDR3 DNA follows: TGTGCCATCCGGGACAGGTCCTCCTACGAGCAGTACTTC. Amino acid sequence: CAIRDRSSYEQYF. V and J are TRBV10-3 and TRBJ2-7; TRBD1 aligns across 8 bases. CDR1 is ENHRY and CDR2 is SYGVKD in the germline V gene. This CDR3 comprises 13 residues. V trimming: 8 bases; J trimming: 0 bases; junction bases outside the gene matches: 3.

The rearrangement joins TRBV12-5 to TRBJ2-5; 9 bases are shared with TRBD2. Germline CDR1 LGHNT, CDR2 FRNRAP. This CDR3 region has 13 residues. The junction had 2 bases not matched to a gene; V was cut back by 6 bases and J by 3 bases. CDR3: CASGPSGEETQYF. Written as DNA, the CDR3 is TGTGCTAGTGGACCTAGCGGGGAAGAGACCCAGTACTTC. Looking up the rest from reference TRBV12-5 and TRBJ2-5 gives the full variable domain: DARVTQTPRHKVTEMGQEVTMRCQPILGHNTVFWYRQTMMQGLELLAYFRNRAPLDDSGMPKDRFSAEMPDATLATLKIQPSEPRDSAVYFCASGPSGEETQYFGPGTRLLVL.

The V call is TRBV29-1, the J call TRBJ1-2; 8 nucleotides agree with TRBD1. Germline V CDR1 and CDR2: SQVTM, ANQGSEA. The CDR3 extends over 13 amino acids. V was clipped by 6 bases and J by 7 bases; unmatched bases: 10. The CDR3 DNA reads as TGCAGCGTATCTTGGACAGGGCGAAGTGGCTACACCTTC. Protein sequence: CSVSWTGRSGYTF.

This rearrangement joins TRBV6-2 or TRBV6-3 to TRBJ2-7; a possible D gene is TRBD1 (7 bases). V was trimmed by 5 bases and J by 5 bases, leaving 40 bases between them. Germline lookup yields CDR1 MNHEY and CDR2 SVGEGT. There are 22 residues in the CDR3. CDR3 bases: TGTGCCAGCAGTGTCCAGAACAGGGGAGAGGAGAAAGCACTAGCTCTGGGTCACGAGCAGTACTTC. Protein product: CASSVQNRGEEKALALGHEQYF.

J is TRBJ2-3 and V is TRBV20-1, with 8 bases matching TRBD2. This CDR3 has 14 amino acids. Germline V gene data show CDR1 as DFQATT and CDR2 as SNEGSKA (reference sequence). With V trimmed by 5 bases and J by 2 bases, 6 bases remained unmatched. CDR3 DNA sequence: TGCAGTGCTTGGGAGGGACTAGTCACAGATACGCAGTATTTT. Its translation: CSAWEGLVTDTQYF.